This T cell receptor (beta chain) derives from a study of T cell responses to AZD1222 COVID-19 vaccine. TCRdb's copy holds only in-frame clones and misses some; the assay was immunoSEQ multiplex PCR. The sample has about 130,000 clones, around 85% seen once. The J segment lost 8 bases and the V segment lost 4 bases, leaving 6 bases of the junction unmatched. The CDR3 consists of 13 residues. The specimen was peripheral blood, collected on day 0 of AZD1222 vaccination. This rearrangement joins TRBV12-3 or TRBV12-4 to TRBJ1-2, with 8 nucleotides matching TRBD1. The sequence derives from an adult in good health. Here the CDR3 reads CASSSQGQAGYTF. The CDR3 coding sequence is TGTGCCAGCAGTTCCCAGGGACAGGCGGGCTACACCTTC.